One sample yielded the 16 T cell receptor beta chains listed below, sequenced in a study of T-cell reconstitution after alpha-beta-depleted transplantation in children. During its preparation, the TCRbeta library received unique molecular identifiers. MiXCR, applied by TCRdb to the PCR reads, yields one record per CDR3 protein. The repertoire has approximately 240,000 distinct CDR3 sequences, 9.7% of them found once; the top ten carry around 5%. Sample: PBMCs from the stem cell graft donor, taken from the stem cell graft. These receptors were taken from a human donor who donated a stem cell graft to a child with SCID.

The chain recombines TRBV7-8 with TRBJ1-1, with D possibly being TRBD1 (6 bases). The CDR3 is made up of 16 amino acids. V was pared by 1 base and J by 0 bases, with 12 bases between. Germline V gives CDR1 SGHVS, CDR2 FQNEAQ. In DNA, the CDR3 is TGTGCCAGCAGCTTAGGGCCGGGGGCGGTGAACACTGAAGCTTTCTTT. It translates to CASSLGPGAVNTEAFF.

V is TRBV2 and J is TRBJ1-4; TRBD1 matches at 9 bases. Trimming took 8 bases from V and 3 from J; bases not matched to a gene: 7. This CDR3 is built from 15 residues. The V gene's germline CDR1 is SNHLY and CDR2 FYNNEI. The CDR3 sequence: CASGPRDRANEKLFF. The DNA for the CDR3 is TGTGCCAGCGGACCCCGGGACAGGGCTAATGAAAAACTGTTTTTT.

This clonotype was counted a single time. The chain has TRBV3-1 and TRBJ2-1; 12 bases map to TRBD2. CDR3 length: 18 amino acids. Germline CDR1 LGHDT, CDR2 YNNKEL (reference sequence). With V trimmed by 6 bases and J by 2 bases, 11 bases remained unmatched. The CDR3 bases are TGTGCCAGCAGGGCAGGTGTTGCTAGCGGGGGGGCCTACAATGAGCAGTTCTTC. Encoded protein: CASRAGVASGGAYNEQFF.

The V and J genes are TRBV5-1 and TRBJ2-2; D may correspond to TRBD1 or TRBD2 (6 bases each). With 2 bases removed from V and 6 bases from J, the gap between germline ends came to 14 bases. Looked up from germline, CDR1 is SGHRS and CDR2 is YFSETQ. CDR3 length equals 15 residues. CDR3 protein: CASSFSGGAAGELFF. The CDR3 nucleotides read TGCGCCAGCAGCTTCTCCGGGGGCGCAGCCGGGGAGCTGTTTTTT.

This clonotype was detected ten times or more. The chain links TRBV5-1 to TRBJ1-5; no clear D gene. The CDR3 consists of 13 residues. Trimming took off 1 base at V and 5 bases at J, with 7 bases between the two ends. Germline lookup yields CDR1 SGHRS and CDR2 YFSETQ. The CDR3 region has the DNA TGCGCCAGCAGCTTGATTCCCGATCAGCCCCAGCATTTT. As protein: CASSLIPDQPQHF.

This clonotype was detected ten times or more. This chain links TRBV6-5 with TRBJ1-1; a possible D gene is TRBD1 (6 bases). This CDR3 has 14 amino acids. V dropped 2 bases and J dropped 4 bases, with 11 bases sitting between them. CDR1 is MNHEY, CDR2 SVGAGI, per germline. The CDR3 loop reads CASSYGQTSTEAFF. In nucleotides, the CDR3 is TGTGCCAGCAGTTACGGACAGACGAGCACTGAAGCTTTCTTT.

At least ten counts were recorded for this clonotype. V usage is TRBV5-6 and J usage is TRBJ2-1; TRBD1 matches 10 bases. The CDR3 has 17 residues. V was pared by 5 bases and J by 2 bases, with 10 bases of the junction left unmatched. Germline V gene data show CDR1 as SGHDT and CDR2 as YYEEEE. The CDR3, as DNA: TGTGCCAGCAGTCGGGACAGGGGCGCCGGCGCCTACAATGAGCAGTTCTTC. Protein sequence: CASSRDRGAGAYNEQFF.

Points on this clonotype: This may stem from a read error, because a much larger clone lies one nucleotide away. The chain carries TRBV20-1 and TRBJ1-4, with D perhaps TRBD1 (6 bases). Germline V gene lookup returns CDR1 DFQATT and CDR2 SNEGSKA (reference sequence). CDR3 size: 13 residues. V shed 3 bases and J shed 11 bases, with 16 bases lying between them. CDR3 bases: TGCAGTGCTAGTTCAGGGGCTCGTGATAAACTGTTTTTT. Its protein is CSASSGARDKLFF.

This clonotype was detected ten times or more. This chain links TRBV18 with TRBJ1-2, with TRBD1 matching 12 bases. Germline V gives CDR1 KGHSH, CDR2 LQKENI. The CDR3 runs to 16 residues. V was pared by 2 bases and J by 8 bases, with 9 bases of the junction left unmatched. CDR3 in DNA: TGTGCCAGCTCACCAACTCAAACCGGGACAGGGGGCGGCTACACCTTC. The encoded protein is CASSPTQTGTGGGYTF.

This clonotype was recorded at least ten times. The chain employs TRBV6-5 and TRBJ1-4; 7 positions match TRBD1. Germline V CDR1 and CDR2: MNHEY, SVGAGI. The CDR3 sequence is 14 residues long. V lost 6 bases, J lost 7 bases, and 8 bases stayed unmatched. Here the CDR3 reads CASRLTGEVEKLFF. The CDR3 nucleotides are TGTGCCAGCAGACTAACAGGGGAGGTTGAAAAACTGTTTTTT.

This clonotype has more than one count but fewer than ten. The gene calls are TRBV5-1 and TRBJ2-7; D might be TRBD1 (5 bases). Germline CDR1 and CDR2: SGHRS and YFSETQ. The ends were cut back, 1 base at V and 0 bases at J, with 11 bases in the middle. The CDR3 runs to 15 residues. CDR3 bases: TGCGCCAGCAGCTTGTACGCAGGGCCCTCCTACGAGCAGTACTTC. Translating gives CASSLYAGPSYEQYF.

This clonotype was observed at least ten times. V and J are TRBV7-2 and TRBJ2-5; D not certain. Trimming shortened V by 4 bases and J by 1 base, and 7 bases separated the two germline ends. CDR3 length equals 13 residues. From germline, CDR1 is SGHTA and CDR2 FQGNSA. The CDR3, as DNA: TGTGCCAGCAGCTCGCGTATCCAAGAGACCCAGTACTTC. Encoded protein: CASSSRIQETQYF.

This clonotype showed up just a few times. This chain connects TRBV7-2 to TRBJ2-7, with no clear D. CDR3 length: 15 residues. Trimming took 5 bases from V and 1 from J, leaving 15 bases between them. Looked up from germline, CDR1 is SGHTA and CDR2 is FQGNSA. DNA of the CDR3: TGTGCCAGCAGCCAGATAGGGCTAGGATCCTACGAGCAGTACTTC. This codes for CASSQIGLGSYEQYF.

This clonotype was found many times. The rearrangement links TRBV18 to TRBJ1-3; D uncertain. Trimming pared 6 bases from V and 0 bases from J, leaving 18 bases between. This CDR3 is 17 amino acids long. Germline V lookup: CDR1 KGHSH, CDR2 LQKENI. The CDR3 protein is CASSPLSGGASGNTIYF. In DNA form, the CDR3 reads TGTGCCAGCTCCCCCCTGTCGGGCGGAGCCTCTGGAAACACCATATATTTT.

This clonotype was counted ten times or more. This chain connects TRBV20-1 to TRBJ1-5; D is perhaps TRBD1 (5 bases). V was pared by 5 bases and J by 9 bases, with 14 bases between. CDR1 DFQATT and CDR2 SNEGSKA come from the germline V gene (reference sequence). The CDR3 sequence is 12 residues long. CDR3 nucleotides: TGCAGTGCTGGGGACCTGGGTTGGCCCCAGCATTTT. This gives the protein CSAGDLGWPQHF.

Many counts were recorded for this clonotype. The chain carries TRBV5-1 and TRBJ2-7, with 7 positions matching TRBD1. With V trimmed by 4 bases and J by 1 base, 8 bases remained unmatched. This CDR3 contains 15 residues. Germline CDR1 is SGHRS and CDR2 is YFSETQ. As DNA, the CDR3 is TGCGCCAGCAGCGCGCACCAGGGACAGTCCTACGAGCAGTACTTC. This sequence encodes CASSAHQGQSYEQYF.